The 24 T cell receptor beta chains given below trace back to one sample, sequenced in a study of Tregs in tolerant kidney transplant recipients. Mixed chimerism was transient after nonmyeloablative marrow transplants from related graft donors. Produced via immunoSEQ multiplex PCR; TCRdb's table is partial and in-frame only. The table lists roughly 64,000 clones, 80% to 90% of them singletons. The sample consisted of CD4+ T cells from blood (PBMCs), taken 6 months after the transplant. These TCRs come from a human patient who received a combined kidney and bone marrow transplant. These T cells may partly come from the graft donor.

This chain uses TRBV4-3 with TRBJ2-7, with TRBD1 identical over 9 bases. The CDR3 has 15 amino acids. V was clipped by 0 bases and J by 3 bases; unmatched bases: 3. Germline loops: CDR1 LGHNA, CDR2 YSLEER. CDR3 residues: CASSQEGQGSYEQYF. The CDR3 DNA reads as TGCGCCAGCAGCCAAGAGGGACAGGGTAGCTACGAGCAGTACTTC.

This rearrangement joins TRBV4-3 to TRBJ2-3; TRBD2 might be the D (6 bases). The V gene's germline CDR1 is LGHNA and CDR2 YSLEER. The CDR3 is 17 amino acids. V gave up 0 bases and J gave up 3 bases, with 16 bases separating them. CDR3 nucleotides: TGCGCCAGCAGCCAAGACCCTACGCCGGGAGCGACAGATACGCAGTATTTT. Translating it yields CASSQDPTPGATDTQYF.

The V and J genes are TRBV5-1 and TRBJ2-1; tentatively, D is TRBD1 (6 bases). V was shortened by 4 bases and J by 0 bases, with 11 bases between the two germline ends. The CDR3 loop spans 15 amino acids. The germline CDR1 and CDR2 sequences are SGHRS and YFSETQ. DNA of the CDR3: TGCGCCAGCAGCGGGGGCGGTAGCTCCTACAATGAGCAGTTCTTC. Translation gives CASSGGGSSYNEQFF.

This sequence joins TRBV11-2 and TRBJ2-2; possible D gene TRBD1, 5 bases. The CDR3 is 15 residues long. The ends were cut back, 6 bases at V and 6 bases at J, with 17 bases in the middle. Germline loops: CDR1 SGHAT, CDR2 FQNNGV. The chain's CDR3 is CASRGRVGFPGELFF. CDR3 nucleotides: TGTGCCAGCAGGGGGCGAGTGGGTTTTCCCGGGGAGCTGTTTTTT.

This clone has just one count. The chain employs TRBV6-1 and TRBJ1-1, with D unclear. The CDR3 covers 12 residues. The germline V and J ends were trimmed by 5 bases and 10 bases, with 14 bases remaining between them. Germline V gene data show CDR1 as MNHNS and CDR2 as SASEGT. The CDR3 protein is CASSPGALAAFF. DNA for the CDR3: TGTGCCAGCAGTCCCGGAGCACTGGCAGCTTTCTTT.

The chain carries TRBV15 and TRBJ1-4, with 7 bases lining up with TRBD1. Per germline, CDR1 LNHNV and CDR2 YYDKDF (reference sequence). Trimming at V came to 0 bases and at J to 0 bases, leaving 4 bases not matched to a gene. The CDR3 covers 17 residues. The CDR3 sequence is CATSRDLTGSTNEKLFF. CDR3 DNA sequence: TGTGCCACCAGCAGAGATTTGACAGGGTCAACTAATGAAAAACTGTTTTTT.

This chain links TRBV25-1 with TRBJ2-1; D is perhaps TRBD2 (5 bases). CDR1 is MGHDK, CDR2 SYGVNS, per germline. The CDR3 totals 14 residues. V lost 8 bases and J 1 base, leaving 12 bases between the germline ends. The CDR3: CASAGVGSYNEQFF. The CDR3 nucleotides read TGTGCCAGCGCGGGTGTGGGATCCTACAATGAGCAGTTCTTC.

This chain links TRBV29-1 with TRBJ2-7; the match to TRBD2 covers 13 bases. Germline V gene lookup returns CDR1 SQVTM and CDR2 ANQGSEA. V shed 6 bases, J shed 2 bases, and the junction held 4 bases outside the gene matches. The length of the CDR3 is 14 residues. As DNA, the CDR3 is TGCAGCGTCGCGGGACTAGCGGGGACCTACGAGCAGTACTTC. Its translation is CSVAGLAGTYEQYF.

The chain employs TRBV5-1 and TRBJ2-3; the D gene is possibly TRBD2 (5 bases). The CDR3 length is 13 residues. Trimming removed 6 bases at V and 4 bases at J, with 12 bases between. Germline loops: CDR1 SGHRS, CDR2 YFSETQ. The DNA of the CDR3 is TGCGCCAGCACCCGAGGGCAGGCAGATACGCAGTATTTT. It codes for CASTRGQADTQYF.

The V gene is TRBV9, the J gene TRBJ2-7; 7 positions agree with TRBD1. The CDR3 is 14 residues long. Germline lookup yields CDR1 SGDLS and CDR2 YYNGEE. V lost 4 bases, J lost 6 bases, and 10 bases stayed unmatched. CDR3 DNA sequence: TGTGCCAGCAGCAAACATACAGGGGTTTCCGAGCAGTACTTC. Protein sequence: CASSKHTGVSEQYF.

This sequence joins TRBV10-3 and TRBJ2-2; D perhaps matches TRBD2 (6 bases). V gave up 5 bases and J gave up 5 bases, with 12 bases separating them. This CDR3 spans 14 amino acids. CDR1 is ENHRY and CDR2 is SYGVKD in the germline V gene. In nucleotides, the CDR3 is TGTGCCATCAGTTCCATAGCGGAAACCGGGGAGCTGTTTTTT. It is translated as CAISSIAETGELFF.

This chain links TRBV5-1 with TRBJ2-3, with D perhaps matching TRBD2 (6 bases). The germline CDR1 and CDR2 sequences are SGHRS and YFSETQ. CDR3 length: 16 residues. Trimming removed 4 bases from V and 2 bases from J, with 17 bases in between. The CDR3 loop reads CASSPMGGLLTDTQYF. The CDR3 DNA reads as TGCGCCAGCAGCCCGATGGGGGGACTCCTCACAGATACGCAGTATTTT.

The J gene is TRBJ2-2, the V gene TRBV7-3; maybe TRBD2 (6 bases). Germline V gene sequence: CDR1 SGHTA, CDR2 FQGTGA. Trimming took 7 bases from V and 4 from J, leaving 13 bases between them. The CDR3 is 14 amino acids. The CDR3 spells CASTNAGSTGELFF. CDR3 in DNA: TGTGCCAGCACTAACGCGGGGTCCACCGGGGAGCTGTTTTTT.

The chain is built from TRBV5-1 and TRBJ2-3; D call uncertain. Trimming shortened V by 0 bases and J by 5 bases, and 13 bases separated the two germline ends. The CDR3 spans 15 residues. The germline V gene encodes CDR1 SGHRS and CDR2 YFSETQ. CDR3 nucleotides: TGCGCCAGCAGCTTGGAGGCGTCTCGAGGAGATACGCAGTATTTT. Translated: CASSLEASRGDTQYF.

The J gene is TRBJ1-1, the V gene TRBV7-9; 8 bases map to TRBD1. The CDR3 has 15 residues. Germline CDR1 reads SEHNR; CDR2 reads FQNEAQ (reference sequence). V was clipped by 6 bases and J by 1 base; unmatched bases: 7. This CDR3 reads CASSTQGARNTEAFF. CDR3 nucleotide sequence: TGTGCCAGCAGTACCCAGGGGGCGCGGAACACTGAAGCTTTCTTT.

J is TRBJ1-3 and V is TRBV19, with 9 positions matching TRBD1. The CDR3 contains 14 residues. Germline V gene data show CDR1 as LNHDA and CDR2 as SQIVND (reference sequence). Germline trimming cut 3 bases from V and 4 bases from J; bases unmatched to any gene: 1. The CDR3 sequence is CASSMGQGGNTIYF. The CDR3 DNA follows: TGTGCCAGTAGTATGGGACAGGGCGGAAACACCATATATTTT.

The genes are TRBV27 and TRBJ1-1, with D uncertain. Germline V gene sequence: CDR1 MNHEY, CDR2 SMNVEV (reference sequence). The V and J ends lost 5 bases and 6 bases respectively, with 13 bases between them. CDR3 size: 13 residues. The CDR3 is CASSLAVRAEAFF. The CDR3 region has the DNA TGTGCCAGCAGTCTGGCCGTGAGGGCTGAAGCTTTCTTT.

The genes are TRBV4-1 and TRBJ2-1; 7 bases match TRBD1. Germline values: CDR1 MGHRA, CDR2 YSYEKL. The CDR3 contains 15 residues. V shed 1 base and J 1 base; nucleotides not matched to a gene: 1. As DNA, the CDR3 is TGCGCCAGCAGCCAAGGGGGACAGTCCTACAATGAGCAGTTCTTC. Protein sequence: CASSQGGQSYNEQFF.

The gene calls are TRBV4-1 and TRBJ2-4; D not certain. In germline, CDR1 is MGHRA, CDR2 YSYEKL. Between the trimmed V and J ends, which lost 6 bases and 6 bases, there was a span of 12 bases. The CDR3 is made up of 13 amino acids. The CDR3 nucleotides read TGCGCCAGCAGTCCCGACCCGGGAAACATTCAGTACTTC. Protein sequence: CASSPDPGNIQYF.

The CDR3 here is CASRLGDRGPYEQYF. The CDR3 nucleotides read TGTGCCAGCAGGCTAGGTGACAGGGGGCCGTACGAGCAGTACTTC. The V call is TRBV6-5, the J call TRBJ2-7, with 10 nucleotides matching TRBD1. This CDR3 has 15 residues. Losses at the gene ends were 6 bases for V and 4 bases for J; bases not matched to a gene: 9. Per the germline V gene, CDR1 is MNHEY and CDR2 is SVGAGI.

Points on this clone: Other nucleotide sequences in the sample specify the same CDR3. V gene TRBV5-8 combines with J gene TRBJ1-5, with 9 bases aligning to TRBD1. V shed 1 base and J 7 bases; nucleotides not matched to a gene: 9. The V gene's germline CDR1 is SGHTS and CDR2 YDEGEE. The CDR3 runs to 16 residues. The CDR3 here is CASSLYGTGYGQPQHF. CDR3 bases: TGTGCCAGCAGCTTGTACGGGACAGGGTATGGGCAGCCCCAGCATTTT.

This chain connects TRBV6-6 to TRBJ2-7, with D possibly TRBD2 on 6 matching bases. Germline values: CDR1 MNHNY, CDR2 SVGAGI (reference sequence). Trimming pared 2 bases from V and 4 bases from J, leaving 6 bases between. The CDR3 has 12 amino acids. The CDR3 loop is CASSYAGYEQYF. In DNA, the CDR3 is TGTGCCAGCAGTTACGCGGGGTACGAGCAGTACTTC.

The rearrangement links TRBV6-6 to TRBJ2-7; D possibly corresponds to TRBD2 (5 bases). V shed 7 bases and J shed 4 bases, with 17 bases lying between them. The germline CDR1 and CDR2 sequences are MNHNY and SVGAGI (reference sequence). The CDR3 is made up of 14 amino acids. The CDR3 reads CASTRTGKPYEQYF. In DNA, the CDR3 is TGTGCCAGCACCCGCACGGGGAAGCCTTACGAGCAGTACTTC.

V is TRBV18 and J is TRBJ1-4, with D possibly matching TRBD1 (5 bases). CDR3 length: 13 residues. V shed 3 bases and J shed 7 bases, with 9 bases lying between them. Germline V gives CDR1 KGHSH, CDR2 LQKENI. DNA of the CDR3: TGTGCCAGCTCACCCGTCGGGGGTGAAAAACTGTTTTTT. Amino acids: CASSPVGGEKLFF.